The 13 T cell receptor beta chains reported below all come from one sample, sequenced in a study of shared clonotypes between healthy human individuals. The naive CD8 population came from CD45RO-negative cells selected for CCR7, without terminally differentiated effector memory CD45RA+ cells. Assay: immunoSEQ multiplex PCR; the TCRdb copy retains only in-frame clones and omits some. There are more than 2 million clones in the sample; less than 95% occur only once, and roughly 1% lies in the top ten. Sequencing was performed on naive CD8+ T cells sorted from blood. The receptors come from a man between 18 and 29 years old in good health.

In DNA form, the CDR3 reads TGTGCCAGCAGTGGACACAGCAATCAGCCCCAGCATTTT. This gives the protein CASSGHSNQPQHF. The V call is TRBV2, the J call TRBJ1-5, with unresolved D. The CDR3 covers 13 residues. V dropped 4 bases and J dropped 1 base, with 5 bases sitting between them. Germline V gives CDR1 SNHLY, CDR2 FYNNEI. The whole variable domain, remainder taken from reference TRBV2 and TRBJ1-5, is EPEVTQTPSHQVTQMGQEVILRCVPISNHLYFYWYRQILGQKVEFLVSFYNNEISEKSEIFDDQFSVERPDGSNFTLKIRSTKLEDSAMYFCASSGHSNQPQHFGDGTRLSIL.

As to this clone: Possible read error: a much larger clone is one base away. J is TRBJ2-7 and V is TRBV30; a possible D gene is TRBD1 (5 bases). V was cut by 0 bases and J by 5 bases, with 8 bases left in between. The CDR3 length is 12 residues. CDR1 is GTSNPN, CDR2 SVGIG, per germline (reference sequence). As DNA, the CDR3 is TGTGCCTGGAGTGTAGGGGCCGACGAGCAGTACTTC. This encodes CAWSVGADEQYF.

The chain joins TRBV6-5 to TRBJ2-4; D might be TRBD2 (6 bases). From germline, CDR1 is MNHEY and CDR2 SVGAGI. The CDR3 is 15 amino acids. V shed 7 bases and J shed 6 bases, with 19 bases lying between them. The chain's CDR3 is CASTNYGGSGNIQYF. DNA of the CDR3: TGTGCCAGCACCAACTATGGGGGGTCGGGAAACATTCAGTACTTC.

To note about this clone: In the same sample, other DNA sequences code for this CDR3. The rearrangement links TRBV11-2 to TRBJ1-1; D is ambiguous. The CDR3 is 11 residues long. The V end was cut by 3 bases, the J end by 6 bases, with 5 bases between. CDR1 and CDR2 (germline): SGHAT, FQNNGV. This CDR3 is CASSLGAEAFF. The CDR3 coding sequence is TGTGCCAGCAGCTTGGGAGCTGAAGCTTTCTTT.

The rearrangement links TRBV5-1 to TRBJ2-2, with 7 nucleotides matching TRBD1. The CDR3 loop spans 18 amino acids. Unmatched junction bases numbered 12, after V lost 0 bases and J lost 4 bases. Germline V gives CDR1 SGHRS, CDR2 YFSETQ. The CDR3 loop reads CASSLAFTRDRATGELFF. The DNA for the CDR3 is TGCGCCAGCAGCTTGGCATTTACTCGAGACAGGGCCACCGGGGAGCTGTTTTTT.

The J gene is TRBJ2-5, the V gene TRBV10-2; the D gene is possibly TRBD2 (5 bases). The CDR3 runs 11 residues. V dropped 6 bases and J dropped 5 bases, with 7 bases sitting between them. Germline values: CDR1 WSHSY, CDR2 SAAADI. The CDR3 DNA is TGCGCCAGCAGGGAGGTGGAGACCCAGTACTTC. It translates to CASREVETQYF.

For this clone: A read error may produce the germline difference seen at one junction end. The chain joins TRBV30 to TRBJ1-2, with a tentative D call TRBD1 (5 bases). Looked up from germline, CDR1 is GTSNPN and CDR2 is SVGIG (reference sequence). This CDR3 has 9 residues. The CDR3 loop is CAWSHTGPF. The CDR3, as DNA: TGTGCCTGGAGCCATACGGGGCCCTTC.

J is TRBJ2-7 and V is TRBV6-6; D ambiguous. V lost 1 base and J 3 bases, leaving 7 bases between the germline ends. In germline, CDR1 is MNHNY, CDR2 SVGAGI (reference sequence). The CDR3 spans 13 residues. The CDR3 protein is CASSYYWGYEQYF. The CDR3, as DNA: TGTGCCAGCAGTTACTACTGGGGCTACGAGCAGTACTTC.

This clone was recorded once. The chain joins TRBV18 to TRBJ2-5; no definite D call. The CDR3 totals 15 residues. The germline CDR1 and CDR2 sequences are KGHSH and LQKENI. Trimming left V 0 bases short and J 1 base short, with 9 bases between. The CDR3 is CASSPPVDSQETQYF. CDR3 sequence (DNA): TGTGCCAGCTCACCACCCGTCGACTCCCAAGAGACCCAGTACTTC.

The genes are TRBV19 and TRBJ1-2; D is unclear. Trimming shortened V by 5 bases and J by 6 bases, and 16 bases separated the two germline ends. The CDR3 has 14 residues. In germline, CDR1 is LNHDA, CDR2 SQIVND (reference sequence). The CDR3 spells CASSPVGVKDGYTF. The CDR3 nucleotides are TGTGCCAGTAGTCCAGTAGGTGTCAAGGATGGCTACACCTTC.

CDR3 bases: TGTGCCAGCAGCACCCAGGGTACTGAAGCTTTCTTT. The encoded protein is CASSTQGTEAFF. This chain connects TRBV7-9 to TRBJ1-1; tentatively, D is TRBD1 (5 bases). CDR1 and CDR2 (germline): SEHNR, FQNEAQ (reference sequence). This CDR3 contains 12 residues. V gave up 5 bases and J gave up 5 bases, with 9 bases separating them.

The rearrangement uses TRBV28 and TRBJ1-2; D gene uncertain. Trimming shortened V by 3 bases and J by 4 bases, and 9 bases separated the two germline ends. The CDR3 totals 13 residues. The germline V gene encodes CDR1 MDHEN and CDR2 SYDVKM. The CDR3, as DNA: TGTGCCAGCAGTTTCAGGACCTTCTATGGCTACACCTTC. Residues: CASSFRTFYGYTF.

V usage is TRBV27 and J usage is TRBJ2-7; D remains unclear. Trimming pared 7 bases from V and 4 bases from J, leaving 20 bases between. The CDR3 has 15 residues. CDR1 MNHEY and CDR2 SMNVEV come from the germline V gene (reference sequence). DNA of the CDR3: TGTGCCAGCACCCCTATATGGGGTACCGCTTACGAGCAGTACTTC. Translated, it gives CASTPIWGTAYEQYF.